Reported below is one T cell receptor (beta chain). Antigen unknown. V was shortened by 1 base and J by 0 bases, with 9 bases between the two germline ends. The length of the CDR3 is 15 residues. Germline CDR1 and CDR2: SGHTA and FQGNSA. The sample belongs to a study of cytomegalovirus exposure and HLA in healthy donors. Study-level results: Confirmation was obtained in vitro that a few CMV-associated chains are specific for CMV antigens. Looking again later, the authors saw that most CMV-associated TCR beta chains seemed HLA-restricted.

PCR used 60 Vbeta primers and 13 Jbeta primers. The repertoire was sequenced with immunoSEQ multiplex PCR; TCRdb's copy has only in-frame clones and lacks some. There are approximately 120,000 clones in the sample; more than 75% occur only once, and approximately 12% lies in the top ten. The source material was PBMCs. This chain joins TRBV7-2 and TRBJ1-2; D not certain. The clonotype was recovered from a middle-aged woman in good health and CMV-seropositive. The CDR3 reads CASSLGPGANYGYTF. The DNA of the CDR3 is TGTGCCAGCAGCTTAGGTCCGGGAGCTAACTATGGCTACACCTTC.